The 2 T cell receptor beta chains listed next were all sequenced from one sample in a study of blood T cells in healthy people across ages. The second PCR ran roughly 7 to 12 cycles with a sample-barcoded 5' primer and J-beta primers. TCRdb re-derived calls from the 5' RACE reads in MiXCR, one entry per CDR3 protein. The sample holds 600,000 to 1,000,000 distinct CDR3 sequences, 58% seen once. Material: blood. The receptors shown here come from a man aged 25 to 40 in good health.

This clonotype was observed a handful of times. V is TRBV7-2 and J is TRBJ2-7, with TRBD2 identical over 10 bases. Germline CDR1 SGHTA, CDR2 FQGNSA. There are 15 residues in the CDR3. The junction had 4 bases not matched to a gene; V was cut back by 5 bases and J by 0 bases. The CDR3 sequence is CASSPGLAVSYEQYF. In DNA, the CDR3 is TGTGCCAGCAGCCCCGGACTAGCGGTCTCCTACGAGCAGTACTTC.

V gene TRBV18 combines with J gene TRBJ2-4; no firm D call. Germline values: CDR1 KGHSH, CDR2 LQKENI. Trimming stripped 3 bases from V and 0 bases from J, with 21 bases between. The length of the CDR3 is 19 residues. The CDR3 reads CASSPSSRLDGKAKNIQYF. CDR3 DNA sequence: TGTGCCAGCTCACCCTCCTCTCGGCTTGACGGAAAAGCCAAAAACATTCAGTACTTC.